This TCR beta chain derives from a study of human T cells and chemical hapten exposure. Attachment of unique molecular identifiers to individual cDNA molecules was performed in the library. TCRdb processed the RACE reads anew with MiXCR; each CDR3 protein has one entry. The sample lists approximately 89,000 distinct CDR3 sequences; about 6.3% were seen once. This sample's time point: patch test 2, 6 weeks after DPC sensitization. The treatment was: therapeutic diphenylcyclopropenone sensitization with weekly scalp DPC. CDR3 size: 14 residues. Trimming took 5 bases from V and 6 from J, leaving 11 bases between them. The germline CDR1 and CDR2 sequences are SNHLY and FYNNEI. Study-wide results and limits: Donors, who had alopecia, may show an immune response that differs from healthy people's.

This clonotype was counted many times. Its specificity is not known. This specimen consisted of whole blood, obtained in connection with sensitization to the hapten diphenylcyclopropenone (DPC). This clonotype was sampled from a woman in her thirties with alopecia areata. Some clones in this sample may be carry-over from other donors' samples. The genes are TRBV2 and TRBJ1-6; TRBD1 might be the D (6 bases). This CDR3 reads CASSRTAINSPLHF. CDR3 bases: TGTGCCAGCAGTCGGACAGCAATTAATTCACCCCTCCACTTT. The complete variable domain, with remaining parts taken from reference TRBV2 and TRBJ1-6, reads EPEVTQTPSHQVTQMGQEVILRCVPISNHLYFYWYRQILGQKVEFLVSFYNNEISEKSEIFDDQFSVERPDGSNFTLKIRSTKLEDSAMYFCASSRTAINSPLHFGNGTRLTVT.